The 12 T cell receptor beta chains reported below all come from one sample, sequenced in a study of T cells in Graves' hyperthyroidism and ophthalmopathy. From RNA transcripts, TCR beta CDR3 regions were amplified. The study used the HTBI primer set for a first-round RT-PCR of the TCR CDR3. Via MiXCR, TCRdb re-called the multiplex PCR reads, giving one row per CDR3 protein. The sample holds under 650,000 distinct CDR3 sequences; roughly 15% are singletons and the top ten take less than 4.5%. The specimen was blood. Source of these receptors: a woman younger than 45 with Graves' hyperthyroidism.

This clonotype has ten or more counts. This chain joins TRBV28 and TRBJ1-6; the D gene is possibly TRBD1 (6 bases). The CDR3 is 15 residues long. Germline lookup yields CDR1 MDHEN and CDR2 SYDVKM. Trimming removed 2 bases from V and 7 bases from J, with 12 bases in between. The CDR3 DNA follows: TGTGCCAGCAGTTTACCCCAGGGGTCAAATTCACCCCTCCACTTT. This translates into CASSLPQGSNSPLHF.

This clonotype came up a few times. The junction departs from germline at one end; a sequencing error may be responsible. V is TRBV27 and J is TRBJ2-1; TRBD2 agrees at 9 bases. Per germline, CDR1 MNHEY and CDR2 SMNVEV (reference sequence). This CDR3 has 14 residues. CDR3 DNA sequence: TGTGCCGGCAGTCTAGCGGGGTCCTACAATGAGCAGTTCTTC. Its protein is CAGSLAGSYNEQFF.

The chain links TRBV24-1 to TRBJ2-1; perhaps TRBD1 as D (6 bases). Germline CDR1 KGHDR, CDR2 SFDVKD. V was cut by 1 base and J by 5 bases, with 11 bases left in between. The CDR3 contains 15 residues. CDR3 loop: CATSDFWTEDNEQFF. In nucleotides, the CDR3 is TGTGCCACCAGTGATTTCTGGACAGAGGACAATGAGCAGTTCTTC.

The chain recombines TRBV4-3 with TRBJ1-4; perhaps TRBD1 as D (6 bases). V shed 1 base and J shed 7 bases, with 22 bases lying between them. The CDR3 has 18 residues. Germline V gene sequence: CDR1 LGHNA, CDR2 YSLEER. CDR3 sequence reads: CASSQVTGMVRQSEKLFF. As DNA, the CDR3 is TGCGCCAGCAGCCAAGTAACAGGGATGGTCAGGCAATCTGAAAAACTGTTTTTT.

The chain combines TRBV5-6 with TRBJ2-7; D possibly uses TRBD1 or TRBD2 (5 bases each). The germline CDR1 and CDR2 sequences are SGHDT and YYEEEE. The CDR3 length is 16 residues. V was shortened by 3 bases and J by 3 bases, with 19 bases between the two germline ends. The CDR3 bases are TGTGCCAGCAGCTCACAAGGGGACGGAAAATTCTACGAGCAGTACTTC. This sequence encodes CASSSQGDGKFYEQYF.

This clonotype was observed at least ten times. The gene calls are TRBV7-9 and TRBJ1-1; unclear D gene. CDR3 length: 12 amino acids. Trimming shortened V by 1 base and J by 8 bases, and 8 bases separated the two germline ends. Germline CDR1 and CDR2: SEHNR and FQNEAQ (reference sequence). CDR3 DNA: TGTGCCAGCAGCTTAGGGGCCCTGGAAGCTTTCTTT. This encodes CASSLGALEAFF.

In this sample, this clonotype turned up a few times. The rearrangement joins TRBV19 to TRBJ1-5, with 10 bases fitting TRBD1. The CDR3 consists of 16 residues. The germline CDR1 and CDR2 sequences are LNHDA and SQIVND (reference sequence). V lost 7 bases and J lost 5; bases outside the gene matches: 11. The CDR3 DNA reads TGTGCCAGTATGGTGTTAGCAGGGACAGGGGATCAGCCCCAGCATTTT. Protein: CASMVLAGTGDQPQHF.

This clonotype has a count of ten or more. The rearrangement joins TRBV28 to TRBJ1-6; 8 bases map to TRBD1. The germline V gene encodes CDR1 MDHEN and CDR2 SYDVKM. The CDR3 extends over 15 amino acids. J was trimmed by 7 bases and V by 5 bases; bases with no gene match: 7. The CDR3 loop reads CASSPLDRENSPLHF. The CDR3 nucleotides read TGTGCCAGCAGTCCACTGGACAGGGAGAATTCACCCCTCCACTTT.

The V gene is TRBV15, the J gene TRBJ1-5; the D gene is possibly TRBD1 (6 bases). CDR3 size: 17 residues. Deletions cut 1 base from V and 7 bases from J, with 20 bases between. Germline values: CDR1 LNHNV, CDR2 YYDKDF (reference sequence). The CDR3 sequence is CATSRAPGGRGGQPQHF. DNA for the CDR3: TGTGCCACCAGCAGAGCTCCGGGCGGCAGGGGAGGGCAGCCCCAGCATTTT.

This clonotype occurred many times. The V and J genes are TRBV11-2 and TRBJ2-3; 8 bases map to TRBD2. V was pared by 1 base and J by 3 bases, with 6 bases of the junction left unmatched. This CDR3 region has 16 residues. Per germline, CDR1 SGHAT and CDR2 FQNNGV. The CDR3 protein is CASSLGAGVGTDTQYF. CDR3 bases: TGTGCCAGCAGCTTAGGAGCGGGAGTGGGAACAGATACGCAGTATTTT.

About this clonotype: This sequence may be a read error, since a much larger clone differs from it by one base. The V call is TRBV5-8, the J call TRBJ2-1; 8 nucleotides agree with TRBD2. This CDR3 spans 14 amino acids. The V gene's germline CDR1 is SGHTS and CDR2 YDEGEE. The trim removed 2 bases at V and 7 bases at J, leaving 5 bases unmatched. The CDR3 loop reads CASSFLAGTNEQFF. The CDR3 DNA follows: TGTGCCAGCAGCTTCCTAGCGGGTACGAATGAGCAGTTCTTC.

This clonotype has a handful of counts. V gene TRBV30 combines with J gene TRBJ2-1; D perhaps matches TRBD2 (6 bases). The CDR3 contains 14 residues. Trimming took off 1 base at V and 4 bases at J, with 11 bases between the two ends. Germline CDR1 is GTSNPN and CDR2 is SVGIG (reference sequence). The CDR3 loop reads CAWSDGTLYNEQFF. DNA for the CDR3: TGTGCCTGGAGTGACGGGACTTTATACAATGAGCAGTTCTTC.